These 7 T cell receptor beta chains came from one sample sequenced in a study of cytomegalovirus exposure and HLA in healthy donors. The PCR made use of 60 Vbeta and 13 Jbeta primers. Clones were read by immunoSEQ multiplex PCR, and TCRdb kept only the in-frame ones, dropping some. The table lists about 90,000 clones, 65% to 85% of them singletons. Sequencing used PBMCs. Every receptor here comes from a man aged 25-40 years in good health and CMV-seronegative.

The rearrangement links TRBV6-6 to TRBJ2-1; TRBD1 aligns across 9 bases. The ends lost 2 bases at V and 7 bases at J; junction bases unmatched: 9. Germline assignment: CDR1 MNHNY and CDR2 SVGAGI (reference sequence). The CDR3 loop spans 16 amino acids. CDR3 loop: CASSYPTGGELNEQFF. The CDR3 region has the DNA TGTGCCAGCAGTTACCCAACAGGGGGCGAGTTGAATGAGCAGTTCTTC.

The J gene is TRBJ2-3, the V gene TRBV11-3; TRBD2 agrees at 7 bases. Germline V gives CDR1 SGHNT, CDR2 YENEEA. Losses at the gene ends were 1 base for V and 6 bases for J; bases not matched to a gene: 7. This CDR3 is built from 15 residues. The CDR3 nucleotides are TGTGCCAGCAGCTTAGGCGGGGAGGGGAGGGATACGCAGTATTTT. Protein: CASSLGGEGRDTQYF.

The genes are TRBV27 and TRBJ2-7, with D perhaps TRBD1 (6 bases). The CDR3 spans 14 residues. Germline V gene data show CDR1 as MNHEY and CDR2 as SMNVEV (reference sequence). V dropped 9 bases and J dropped 2 bases, with 17 bases sitting between them. The CDR3 reads CASAGTFLTYEQYF. CDR3 coding DNA: TGTGCCAGTGCCGGGACATTCCTCACCTACGAGCAGTACTTC.

This clone has more than one count but fewer than ten. The chain is built from TRBV5-4 and TRBJ1-2; 8 nucleotides agree with TRBD1. In germline, CDR1 is SGHNT, CDR2 YYREEE (reference sequence). J gave up 7 bases and V 4 bases, and 3 bases lay outside the gene matches. This CDR3 contains 12 residues. The CDR3 loop is CASSPGTGGYTF. The CDR3 nucleotides are TGTGCCAGCAGCCCCGGGACAGGTGGCTACACCTTC.

The V gene is TRBV12-2, the J gene TRBJ1-5. TRBV12-2 is marked as a pseudogene. There are 16 residues in the CDR3. The CDR3 DNA sequence: TGTGCAAGTCGAACACTCGGGGGAACGGGCAATCAGCCCCAGCATTTT. Translated, it gives CASRTLGGTGNQPQHF.

The gene calls are TRBV7-6 and TRBJ1-5, with 9 nucleotides matching TRBD1. Germline values: CDR1 SGHVS, CDR2 FNYEAQ. The CDR3 contains 17 residues. Trimming took 0 bases from V and 4 from J; bases not matched to a gene: 7. The CDR3 here is CASSLATGTGLNQPQHF. The DNA for the CDR3 is TGTGCCAGCAGCTTAGCCACCGGGACAGGGTTGAATCAGCCCCAGCATTTT.

The chain links TRBV19 to TRBJ1-4, with 7 bases lining up with TRBD1. CDR1 is LNHDA and CDR2 is SQIVND in the germline V gene (reference sequence). Trimming took 10 bases from V and 7 from J; bases not matched to a gene: 12. The CDR3 loop spans 14 amino acids. The CDR3: CATRRGRLVEKLFF. The DNA for the CDR3 is TGTGCCACAAGGAGGGGGCGGTTAGTTGAAAAACTGTTTTTT.